This is a list of T cell receptor beta chains from one sample in a study of blood T cells in healthy people across ages. From the 5' RACE reads, TCRdb called clonotypes with MiXCR, one entry per CDR3 protein. The table includes over 700,000 distinct CDR3 sequences, around 25% detected once. In addition, the sample was reused for a study of T cells of mothers and their children.

The sequencing sample was made of blood. All receptors derive from a boy aged 5-17 years in good health. The CDR3 runs from the conserved cysteine through the conserved F or W. The order of the fields is J gene, V gene, D gene, clone size, CDR3 protein, CDR3 DNA. A D gene is named only where the DNA matches it firmly. Clone size, where shown, is once, few, many, or a class for clones that have expanded.

TRBJ2-3,TRBV7-9,NA,few,CASTRDSGPDTQYF,TGTGCCAGCACCCGGGACTCGGGCCCAGATACGCAGTATTTT
TRBJ2-7,TRBV29-1,NA,NA,CSVESGTGTPSYEQYF,TGCAGCGTTGAATCAGGTACGGGGACACCCTCCTACGAGCAGTACTTC
TRBJ2-7,TRBV29-1,NA,NA,CSVVGVPLYEQYF,TGCAGCGTTGTGGGGGTCCCCCTCTACGAGCAGTACTTC
TRBJ2-2,TRBV29-1,NA,NA,CSVDPGARDTGELFF,TGCAGCGTTGATCCCGGGGCAAGGGACACCGGGGAGCTGTTTTTT
TRBJ2-6,TRBV29-1,NA,few,CSVGRGSSGANVLTF,TGCAGCGTTGGCAGGGGTTCCTCTGGGGCCAACGTCCTGACTTTC
TRBJ2-7,TRBV24-1,NA,few,CATSDGPGYEQYF,TGTGCCACCAGTGATGGGCCAGGCTACGAGCAGTACTTC
TRBJ2-7,TRBV6-5,NA,few,CASSYVKGGSYEQYF,TGTGCCAGCAGTTACGTGAAAGGGGGCTCCTACGAGCAGTACTTC
TRBJ2-2,TRBV3-1,NA,few,CASSQDGGPYTGELFF,TGTGCCAGCAGTCAAGATGGGGGCCCCTACACCGGGGAGCTGTTTTTT
TRBJ2-1,TRBV20-1,TRBD2,many,CSATGLDTYNEQFF,TGCAGTGCTACGGGACTAGATACCTACAATGAGCAGTTCTTC
TRBJ1-1,TRBV6-5,NA,NA,CASSYDGEEAFF,TGTGCCAGCAGTTACGACGGGGAAGAAGCTTTCTTT
TRBJ2-1,TRBV20-1,TRBD2,NA,CSARVTAGYEQFF,TGCAGTGCTAGGGTAACAGCGGGGTATGAGCAGTTCTTC
TRBJ2-3,TRBV6-5,NA,NA,CASSYSIQGGPSTDTQYF,TGTGCCAGCAGTTACTCAATCCAGGGGGGGCCTAGCACAGATACGCAGTATTTT
TRBJ2-4,TRBV20-1,NA,NA,CSALRQADIQYF,TGCAGTGCTTTGAGACAGGCGGACATTCAGTACTTC
TRBJ2-3,TRBV7-2,NA,few,CASSSTGLPFPSTDTQYF,TGTGCCAGCAGCTCGACAGGTCTTCCCTTTCCTAGCACAGATACGCAGTATTTT
TRBJ2-4,TRBV2,NA,few,CAVLAEALGRNIQYF,TGTGCCGTATTAGCGGAAGCCCTTGGGAGAAACATTCAGTACTTC
TRBJ2-1,TRBV20-1,TRBD2,NA,CSAFGLALSSYNEQFF,TGCAGTGCGTTCGGACTAGCCCTGAGCTCCTACAATGAGCAGTTCTTC
TRBJ2-1,TRBV4-2,NA,NA,CARSPGPIKYNEQFF,TGTGCCCGCAGCCCAGGACCGATAAAGTACAATGAGCAGTTCTTC
TRBJ2-3,TRBV7-2,NA,NA,CASSLEGPSTQYF,TGTGCCAGCAGCTTAGAGGGACCTTCTACGCAGTATTTT
TRBJ2-1,TRBV24-1,NA,NA,CTTSDFMHEQFF,TGTACCACCAGTGATTTTATGCATGAGCAGTTCTTC
TRBJ2-1,TRBV29-1,TRBD1,NA,CSVENGTDLYYNEQFF,TGCAGCGTTGAAAACGGGACAGACCTTTATTACAATGAGCAGTTCTTC
TRBJ2-3,TRBV20-1,NA,NA,CSASPAGTDTQYF,TGCAGTGCTAGTCCAGCGGGCACAGATACGCAGTATTTT
TRBJ1-1,TRBV7-9,NA,few,CASSHPRGGRDAEAFF,TGTGCCAGCAGCCACCCTAGGGGAGGACGGGACGCTGAAGCTTTCTTT
TRBJ2-2,TRBV20-1,NA,NA,CSARQGGGTGELFF,TGCAGTGCTAGACAGGGGGGTGGAACCGGGGAGCTGTTTTTT
TRBJ1-1,TRBV12-3/TRBV12-4,NA,few,CASSLGIVAFF,TGTGCCAGCAGTTTGGGGATCGTGGCTTTCTTT
TRBJ2-1,TRBV7-3,NA,few,CASSLTLAGNEQFF,TGTGCCAGCAGCTTAACGCTGGCAGGCAATGAGCAGTTCTTC
TRBJ2-1,TRBV3-1,TRBD2,NA,CASSRLAGGHEQFF,TGTGCCAGCAGCCGACTAGCGGGGGGGCATGAGCAGTTCTTC
TRBJ2-1,TRBV24-1,TRBD2,NA,CATSVSGGPYNEQFF,TGTGCCACCAGTGTAAGCGGGGGACCCTACAATGAGCAGTTCTTC
TRBJ2-3,TRBV6-1,TRBD2,NA,CATSQRAGTSTDTQYF,TGTGCCACCAGTCAAAGAGCGGGGACTAGCACAGATACGCAGTATTTT
TRBJ2-2,TRBV12-3/TRBV12-4,NA,few,CASSSANTGELFF,TGTGCCAGCAGTTCAGCTAACACCGGGGAGCTGTTTTTT
TRBJ2-7,TRBV6-1,TRBD2,few,CASSDELAGSYEQYF,TGTGCCAGCAGTGACGAACTAGCGGGGAGCTACGAGCAGTACTTC
TRBJ2-1,TRBV29-1,NA,NA,CSVPRVHEQFF,TGCAGCGTCCCCCGGGTGCATGAGCAGTTCTTC
TRBJ2-1,TRBV7-2,TRBD2,few,CASSQQAGLVHEQFF,TGTGCCAGCAGCCAACAGGCGGGACTAGTCCATGAGCAGTTCTTC
TRBJ2-7,TRBV28,NA,few,CASAGRPIPYEQYF,TGTGCCAGTGCGGGTCGACCTATTCCCTACGAGCAGTACTTC
TRBJ1-4,TRBV19,NA,NA,CASSRSARNEKLFF,TGTGCCAGTAGTAGGTCAGCGAGAAATGAAAAACTGTTTTTT
TRBJ2-5,TRBV29-1,NA,once,CSAARLHTQETQYF,TGCAGCGCCGCCCGGTTACATACCCAAGAGACCCAGTACTTC
TRBJ2-7,TRBV5-6,NA,few,CASRLQGGSYEQYF,TGTGCCAGCAGATTGCAGGGCGGCTCCTACGAGCAGTACTTC
TRBJ2-1,TRBV9,NA,NA,CASSPRVGDEQFF,TGTGCCAGCAGCCCCCGAGTGGGAGATGAGCAGTTCTTC
TRBJ2-7,TRBV7-9,NA,many,CASSRDGSYEQYF,TGTGCCAGCAGCCGGGACGGCTCCTACGAGCAGTACTTC
TRBJ2-7,TRBV28,NA,NA,CASSFPRGYYEQYF,TGTGCCAGCAGTTTCCCCAGAGGGTACTACGAGCAGTACTTC
TRBJ1-4,TRBV6-2/TRBV6-3,TRBD1,NA,CASIGVTGGNEKLFF,TGTGCCAGCATCGGAGTGACAGGGGGAAATGAAAAACTGTTTTTT
TRBJ2-1,TRBV4-3,NA,NA,CASSRSRGALRNEQFF,TGCGCCAGCAGCCGCTCCCGGGGGGCCCTTCGCAATGAGCAGTTCTTC
TRBJ1-1,TRBV20-1,TRBD1,NA,CSARDRGQINTEAFF,TGCAGTGCTAGAGACCGGGGACAGATAAACACTGAAGCTTTCTTT
TRBJ2-3,TRBV7-2,TRBD1,NA,CASSLVSTGGTDTQYF,TGTGCCAGCAGCTTAGTTTCTACAGGGGGCACAGATACGCAGTATTTT
TRBJ2-3,TRBV20-1,NA,many,CSALTSTDTQYF,TGCAGCGCTCTAACAAGCACAGATACGCAGTATTTT
TRBJ2-1,TRBV11-1,TRBD2,NA,CASSLAPRGLAGGLSSYNEQFF,TGTGCCAGCAGCTTAGCGCCCCGGGGACTAGCGGGGGGCCTCAGCTCCTACAATGAGCAGTTCTTC
TRBJ1-2,TRBV14,NA,NA,CASSQGSVFGGYTF,TGTGCCAGCAGCCAAGGCTCAGTCTTTGGTGGCTACACCTTC
TRBJ1-2,TRBV27,NA,few,CASSAGDYGYTF,TGTGCCAGCAGTGCAGGGGATTATGGCTACACCTTC
TRBJ1-1,TRBV29-1,NA,NA,CSVMVLDTEAFF,TGCAGCGTTATGGTCCTAGACACTGAAGCTTTCTTT
TRBJ1-1,TRBV2,NA,NA,CARGSHQVPTEAFF,TGTGCCAGAGGCAGCCATCAGGTTCCCACTGAAGCTTTCTTT
TRBJ2-5,TRBV5-6,TRBD1,few,CASSPGQVRETQYF,TGTGCCAGCAGCCCTGGACAGGTGCGAGAGACCCAATACTTC
TRBJ2-1,TRBV4-2,NA,few,CASSQGARAPWVRERKDEQFF,TGTGCCAGCAGCCAAGGGGCCAGGGCTCCTTGGGTACGGGAAAGGAAGGATGAGCAGTTCTTC
TRBJ2-1,TRBV7-3,TRBD2,NA,CASGLAGDGEQFF,TGTGCCAGCGGACTAGCGGGGGATGGTGAGCAGTTCTTC
TRBJ1-5,TRBV29-1,NA,NA,CSVGDISNQPQHF,TGCAGCGTTGGAGACATTAGCAATCAGCCCCAGCATTTT
TRBJ1-2,TRBV13,NA,few,CASSLGRSTGYGYTF,TGTGCCAGCAGCTTAGGCCGGTCGACAGGTTATGGCTACACCTTC
TRBJ2-5,TRBV28,TRBD2,few,CASSPDLLAGGDQETQYF,TGTGCCAGCAGTCCCGACCTACTGGCGGGGGGGGACCAAGAGACCCAGTACTTC
TRBJ2-3,TRBV10-3,NA,NA,CAIRPDTDTQYF,TGTGCCATAAGACCAGACACAGATACGCAGTATTTT
TRBJ2-3,TRBV7-9,NA,NA,CASSFDYTDTQYF,TGTGCCAGCAGCTTCGACTACACAGATACGCAGTATTTT